The 22 T cell receptor beta chains in this list originate from one sample, sequenced in a study of blood T cells in healthy people across ages. With a J-beta primer mix and a sample-barcoded 5' primer, a second PCR ran roughly 6 to 12 cycles. Via MiXCR, TCRdb re-called the 5' RACE reads, giving one row per CDR3 protein. The sample carries just over 1 million distinct CDR3 sequences, under 45% recorded once. Sample: blood. All receptors derive from a woman aged 55-69 years in good health.

This clonotype appeared once. The J gene is TRBJ2-2, the V gene TRBV29-1; the D gene is possibly TRBD2 (6 bases). Trimming cost V 2 bases and J 6 bases, with 16 bases left between them. The CDR3 extends over 15 amino acids. Looked up from germline, CDR1 is SQVTM and CDR2 is ANQGSEA. The chain's CDR3 is CSVEWAPGSAGELFF. CDR3 DNA: TGCAGCGTTGAATGGGCTCCCGGGAGCGCCGGGGAGCTGTTTTTT.

This clonotype appeared a few times. The chain joins TRBV29-1 to TRBJ2-7; TRBD2 aligns across 11 bases. CDR3 size: 14 residues. The ends lost 6 bases at V and 7 bases at J; junction bases unmatched: 11. CDR1 SQVTM and CDR2 ANQGSEA come from the germline V gene. CDR3 sequence (DNA): TGCAGCGTCCGTCCGGGACTAGCGGATAAAGAGCAGTACTTC. It translates to CSVRPGLADKEQYF.

The table lists this clonotype with a count of one. The chain carries TRBV13 and TRBJ1-1; a possible D gene is TRBD1 (5 bases). The CDR3 has 15 residues. V was cut by 0 bases and J by 4 bases, with 12 bases left in between. Germline loops: CDR1 PRHDT, CDR2 FYEKMQ (reference sequence). CDR3 region: CASSLGSGGITEAFF. CDR3 in DNA: TGTGCCAGCAGCTTAGGCAGCGGGGGGATCACTGAAGCTTTCTTT.

This clonotype was seen a handful of times. The CDR3 nucleotides read TGTGCCAGCAGTTTATTACTGGCGGGAGGCTTCCGCGAGCAGTACTTC. Translated, it gives CASSLLLAGGFREQYF. The rearrangement uses TRBV28 and TRBJ2-7, with 8 bases matching TRBD2. Germline lookup yields CDR1 MDHEN and CDR2 SYDVKM. The V gene end was trimmed by 1 base and the J gene end by 6 bases; junction bases not matched to a gene: 11. The CDR3 consists of 16 residues.

Comments on this clonotype: Because the CDR3's place on the DNA is in doubt, the DNA is left out and the CDR3 is given as listed by TCRdb. The V and J genes are TRBV12-3 or TRBV12-4 and TRBJ2-7; TRBD2 reflects the table's D call only, with no check against the DNA. The CDR3 comprises 15 residues, both ends counted. This chain's CDR3 is CASSFLAGEGNEQYF.

The gene calls are TRBV12-3 or TRBV12-4 and TRBJ2-5, with D perhaps TRBD2 (6 bases). The CDR3 contains 13 residues. Trimming stripped 6 bases from V and 9 bases from J, with 17 bases between. The CDR3 here is CASSSEGPEAQYF. CDR3 bases: TGTGCCAGCAGCTCGGAGGGGCCGGAGGCCCAGTACTTC.

The chain uses TRBV10-3 and TRBJ1-2, with D possibly being TRBD1 (5 bases). CDR3 size: 11 residues. Germline V gene sequence: CDR1 ENHRY, CDR2 SYGVKD. Deletions cut 9 bases from V and 2 bases from J, with 7 bases between. CDR3 protein: CAIQENYGYTF. The CDR3, as DNA: TGTGCCATACAGGAGAACTATGGCTACACCTTC.

V and J are TRBV2 and TRBJ2-1, with 7 nucleotides matching TRBD1. Per germline, CDR1 SNHLY and CDR2 FYNNEI. The CDR3 totals 13 residues. The V gene end was trimmed by 7 bases and the J gene end by 9 bases; junction bases not matched to a gene: 9. Here the CDR3 reads CASNRDRDAEQFF. The CDR3 region has the DNA TGTGCCAGCAATAGAGACAGGGACGCTGAGCAGTTCTTC.

The chain is built from TRBV11-2 and TRBJ2-3; D not resolved. The CDR3 has 14 amino acids. Trimming pared 1 base from V and 4 bases from J, leaving 9 bases between. From germline, CDR1 is SGHAT and CDR2 FQNNGV. Here the CDR3 reads CASSLGPPPDTQYF. The CDR3 nucleotides are TGTGCCAGCAGCTTAGGACCCCCCCCAGATACGCAGTATTTT.

The chain employs TRBV14 and TRBJ2-5, with D uncertain. Trimming took off 2 bases at V and 5 bases at J, with 15 bases between the two ends. Germline-derived CDR1 and CDR2 are SGHDN and FVKESK. The CDR3 contains 15 residues. In DNA, the CDR3 is TGTGCCAGCAGCCAACACGGTTTGGGGTTGGAGACCCAGTACTTC. It codes for CASSQHGLGLETQYF.

The sample holds a few counts of this clonotype. The rearrangement uses TRBV7-8 and TRBJ2-7; D is undetermined. V gave up 5 bases and J gave up 1 base, with 9 bases separating them. The CDR3 is made up of 13 amino acids. CDR1 is SGHVS, CDR2 FQNEAQ, per germline. CDR3 nucleotide sequence: TGTGCCAGCAGCCCCCAACCATCCTACGAGCAGTACTTC. Encoded protein: CASSPQPSYEQYF.

This clonotype was seen a few times. Mismatch with germline at one junction end may stem from a read error. The chain joins TRBV7-9 to TRBJ2-7; D not certain. CDR1 is SEHNR and CDR2 is FQNEAQ in the germline V gene (reference sequence). The CDR3 is 12 residues long. This CDR3 is CSSSLGSYEQYF. The CDR3 nucleotides read TGTTCCAGCAGCTTGGGCTCCTACGAGCAGTACTTC. The whole variable domain, remainder taken from reference TRBV7-9 and TRBJ2-7, is DTGVSQNPRHKITKRGQNVTFRCDPISEHNRLYWYRQTLGQGPEFLTYFQNEAQLEKSRLLSDRFSAERPKGSFSTLEIQRTEQGDSAMYLCSSSLGSYEQYFGPGTRLTVT.

The table lists this clonotype with a count of one. V gene TRBV15 combines with J gene TRBJ2-1; maybe TRBD2 (6 bases). Germline CDR1 LNHNV, CDR2 YYDKDF (reference sequence). The V and J ends lost 1 base and 8 bases respectively, with 15 bases between them. CDR3 length equals 15 residues. The CDR3 is CATSRVIGSGDEQFF. In DNA form, the CDR3 reads TGTGCCACCAGCAGAGTGATAGGTAGCGGTGATGAGCAGTTCTTC.

This chain links TRBV27 with TRBJ2-1; D possibly corresponds to TRBD2 (5 bases). The CDR3 runs 16 residues. Germline V gene data show CDR1 as MNHEY and CDR2 as SMNVEV (reference sequence). The V gene lost 3 bases and the J gene lost 2 bases, with 14 bases spanning the gap. The DNA of the CDR3 is TGTGCCAGCAGTTTCCTTGTAGCGCCCCCCTACAATGAGCAGTTCTTC. This encodes CASSFLVAPPYNEQFF.

The V and J genes are TRBV29-1 and TRBJ2-7; TRBD2 agrees at 9 bases. This CDR3 has 16 amino acids. The germline V gene encodes CDR1 SQVTM and CDR2 ANQGSEA. Trimming removed 2 bases from V and 1 base from J; junction bases left unmatched: 9. The CDR3 DNA reads as TGCAGCGTTGAAATCGGGACTAGCCTACGTTCCTACGAGCAGTACTTC. This codes for CSVEIGTSLRSYEQYF.

This clonotype was counted only a few times. V and J are TRBV28 and TRBJ1-2; D is ambiguous. Germline V lookup: CDR1 MDHEN, CDR2 SYDVKM. The CDR3 loop spans 13 amino acids. The ends were cut back, 2 bases at V and 7 bases at J, with 11 bases in the middle. The CDR3 DNA is TGTGCCAGCAGTTTAGTCGTGTCGAGTGGCTACACCTTC. It encodes CASSLVVSSGYTF.

The sample holds a few counts of this clonotype. V is TRBV12-3 or TRBV12-4 and J is TRBJ2-7; TRBD1 agrees at 9 bases. The CDR3 contains 14 residues. V was pared by 5 bases and J by 2 bases, with 4 bases of the junction left unmatched. The CDR3 DNA follows: TGTGCCAGCAGTAAGGACAGGGGTGCCTACGAGCAGTACTTC. Encoded protein: CASSKDRGAYEQYF.

This chain joins TRBV5-1 and TRBJ2-3, with TRBD1 identical over 10 bases. CDR1 SGHRS and CDR2 YFSETQ come from the germline V gene. With 6 bases clipped from V and 3 bases from J, the junction kept 10 bases outside the gene matches. This CDR3 contains 16 residues. The CDR3 here is CASNIRDRGRTDTQYF. Written as DNA, the CDR3 is TGCGCCAGCAACATCCGGGACAGGGGACGAACAGATACGCAGTATTTT. Variable domain in full (rest from reference TRBV5-1 and TRBJ2-3): KAGVTQTPRYLIKTRGQQVTLSCSPISGHRSVSWYQQTPGQGLQFLFEYFSETQRNKGNFPGRFSGRQFSNSRSEMNVSTLELGDSALYLCASNIRDRGRTDTQYFGPGTRLTVL.

This chain links TRBV29-1 with TRBJ2-2; 9 positions agree with TRBD1. The CDR3 has 14 amino acids. The germline gives CDR1 SQVTM, CDR2 ANQGSEA. The trim removed 6 bases at V and 6 bases at J, leaving 8 bases unmatched. CDR3 in amino acids: CSVARQGDAGELFF. The CDR3 DNA is TGCAGCGTCGCAAGACAGGGGGATGCCGGGGAGCTGTTTTTT.

This sequence joins TRBV9 and TRBJ2-5; D possibly uses TRBD1 or TRBD2 (5 bases each). This CDR3 contains 13 residues. The V gene's germline CDR1 is SGDLS and CDR2 YYNGEE. Trimming cost V 8 bases and J 5 bases, with 16 bases left between them. In DNA form, the CDR3 reads TGTGCCAGTGGGGGTCCCGACTGGGAGACCCAGTACTTC. Residues: CASGGPDWETQYF.

This clonotype has just a few counts. The V gene is TRBV28, the J gene TRBJ2-7; no firm D call. This CDR3 spans 15 amino acids. Germline V CDR1 and CDR2: MDHEN, SYDVKM. V was clipped by 5 bases and J by 0 bases, with 14 bases between them. The CDR3 protein is CASSELPPSSYEQYF. In DNA form, the CDR3 reads TGTGCCAGCAGTGAACTCCCGCCCAGCTCCTACGAGCAGTACTTC.

V usage is TRBV25-1 and J usage is TRBJ2-7, with 8 bases lining up with TRBD1. CDR3 size: 13 residues. V lost 4 bases to trimming and J lost 12 bases; unmatched junction nucleotides: 11. Germline CDR1 MGHDK, CDR2 SYGVNS. DNA of the CDR3: TGTGCCAGCAGTGCTCAGGGGACAGGCCCCTGGTACTTC. Its protein product is CASSAQGTGPWYF.